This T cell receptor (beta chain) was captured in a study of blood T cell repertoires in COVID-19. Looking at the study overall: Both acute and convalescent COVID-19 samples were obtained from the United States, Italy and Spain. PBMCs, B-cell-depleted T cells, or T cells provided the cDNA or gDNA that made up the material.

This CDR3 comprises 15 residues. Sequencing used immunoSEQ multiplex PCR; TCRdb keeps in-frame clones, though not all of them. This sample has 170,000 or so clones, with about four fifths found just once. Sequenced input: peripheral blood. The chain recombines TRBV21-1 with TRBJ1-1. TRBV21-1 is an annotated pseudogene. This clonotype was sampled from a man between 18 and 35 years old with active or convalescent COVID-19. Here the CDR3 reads CASSIRVASNTEAFF. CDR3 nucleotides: TGTGCCAGCAGCATAAGGGTAGCGTCGAACACTGAAGCTTTCTTT.